This T cell receptor beta chain comes out of a study of T-cell reconstitution after alpha-beta-depleted transplantation in children. Findings of the study overall: The study traced high day-60 TCRbeta diversity in some patients to surviving recipient T cells and thymic progenitors. There were reportedly several hundred expanded graft clones from which alpha-beta T cells came about two months after transplant. The authors attributed T-cell counts and diversity one year after transplant mostly to newly produced T cells.

This clonotype was detected a few times. Its antigen is unknown. For TCRbeta, the library was prepared with unique molecular identifiers. TCRdb recomputed calls from the PCR reads with MiXCR, one row per CDR3 protein. Among about 300,000 distinct CDR3 sequences listed, around 7.3% were seen once. CDR3 length: 14 amino acids. Trimming removed 2 bases from V and 7 bases from J, with 14 bases in between. Germline-derived CDR1 and CDR2 are SEHNR and FQNEAQ (reference sequence). This chain connects TRBV7-9 to TRBJ1-2; unclear D gene. This sequence was found in a female patient aged 2 to 10 who had a stem cell transplant for Fanconi anemia, so the T cells may come from the graft donor. Source: peripheral blood, taken 360 days after TCRalphabeta/CD19-depleted stem cell transplant. The DNA of the CDR3 is TGTGCCAGCAGCTTAATTGGGGAGAATGGTGGCTACACCTTC. Encoded protein: CASSLIGENGGYTF.